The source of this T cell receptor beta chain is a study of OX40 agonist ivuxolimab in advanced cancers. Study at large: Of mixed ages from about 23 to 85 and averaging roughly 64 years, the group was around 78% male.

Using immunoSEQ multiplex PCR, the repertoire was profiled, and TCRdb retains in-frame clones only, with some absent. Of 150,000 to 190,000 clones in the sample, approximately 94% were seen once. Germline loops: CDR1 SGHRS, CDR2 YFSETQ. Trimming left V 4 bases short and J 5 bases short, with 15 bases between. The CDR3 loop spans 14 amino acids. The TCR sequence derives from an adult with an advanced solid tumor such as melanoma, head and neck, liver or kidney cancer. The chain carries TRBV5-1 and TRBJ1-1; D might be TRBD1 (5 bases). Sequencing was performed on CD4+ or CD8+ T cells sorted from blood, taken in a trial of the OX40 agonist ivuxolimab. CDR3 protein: CASSRGTVKTEAFF. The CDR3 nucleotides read TGCGCCAGCAGCCGGGGGACCGTTAAGACTGAAGCTTTCTTT.